Given below is one T cell receptor beta chain in context. These data originate in a study of blood T cell repertoires in COVID-19. Looking at the study overall: Samples of COVID-19 (acute and convalescent) were obtained from the United States, Italy and Spain. The analysed material was cDNA or gDNA that came from T cells, B-cell-depleted T cells, or PBMCs.

The V gene's germline CDR1 is MNHEY and CDR2 SVGAGI. Trimming took 2 bases from V and 5 from J, leaving 13 bases between them. CDR3 length: 15 amino acids. Original data processing: Amplification of reference gene primers provided the estimated nucleated cell counts. The assay was immunoSEQ multiplex PCR, and TCRdb's table has in-frame clones only and misses some. Clone size and V and J calls were adopted from that table, with D and trimming inferred from the DNA. The data show approximately 270,000 clones, about four fifths seen once. This TCR was recovered from an elderly man with acute or convalescent COVID-19. The specimen sequenced was peripheral blood. The V gene is TRBV6-5, the J gene TRBJ2-1; a weak D match, TRBD1 (6 bases). The CDR3 reads CASSYGAGVHNEQFF. In DNA form, the CDR3 reads TGTGCCAGCAGTTACGGGGCAGGGGTACACAATGAGCAGTTCTTC.